The rows below give T cell receptor beta chains drawn from one sample of a study of T cell repertoires in cytomegalovirus infection. MiXCR, applied by TCRdb to the reads, yields one record per CDR3 protein. The data show about 920,000 distinct CDR3 sequences, with roughly 30% seen just once and over 12% held by the top ten. No antigen has been assigned to these receptors. Sequences were derived from cultured CD8+ T cells from PBMCs, sampled from culture after CMV antigen stimulation. The receptors come from a human donor in good health (CMV status not recorded). Some clones in this sample may be carry-over from other donors' samples. The conserved cysteine and the conserved F or W are not part of the CDR3 here. A D gene is named only where the DNA matches it firmly. Only some rows state a clone size, as once, few, many or a class for expanded clones.

v_call: TRBV19; j_call: TRBJ2-1; d_call: NA; clone_size: NA; cdr3_aa: ASSMGRIGSYNEQF
v_call: TRBV7-9; j_call: TRBJ2-1; d_call: NA; clone_size: few; cdr3_aa: ASSLALSVSYNEQF
v_call: TRBV12-3/TRBV12-4; j_call: TRBJ2-3; d_call: NA; clone_size: many; cdr3_aa: ASSLGFYTDTQY
v_call: TRBV6-5; j_call: TRBJ1-2; d_call: TRBD1; clone_size: NA; cdr3_aa: ATTRRDSYGYT
v_call: TRBV7-6; j_call: TRBJ2-5; d_call: NA; clone_size: few; cdr3_aa: ASSGGTARETQY
v_call: TRBV12-3/TRBV12-4; j_call: TRBJ1-2; d_call: NA; clone_size: NA; cdr3_aa: ASSIRATVGYGYT
v_call: TRBV11-2; j_call: TRBJ2-1; d_call: NA; clone_size: few; cdr3_aa: ASSPKPLNEQF
v_call: TRBV14; j_call: TRBJ1-2; d_call: NA; clone_size: once; cdr3_aa: ASSPRGKGLIGGYT
v_call: TRBV7-2; j_call: TRBJ2-5; d_call: TRBD2; clone_size: NA; cdr3_aa: ASSLVSGGVETQY
v_call: TRBV10-3; j_call: TRBJ2-7; d_call: NA; clone_size: many; cdr3_aa: AIKGELVGDREQY
v_call: TRBV6-6; j_call: TRBJ1-6; d_call: NA; clone_size: many; cdr3_aa: ASTLSSYNSPLH
v_call: TRBV7-9; j_call: TRBJ2-7; d_call: NA; clone_size: NA; cdr3_aa: ASSSPLTEIYEQY
v_call: TRBV19; j_call: TRBJ2-7; d_call: NA; clone_size: many; cdr3_aa: ASSMGRGSYEQY
v_call: TRBV7-6; j_call: TRBJ1-1; d_call: NA; clone_size: few; cdr3_aa: ASSANQDEAF
v_call: TRBV27; j_call: TRBJ1-2; d_call: NA; clone_size: NA; cdr3_aa: ASSLSWGGGYT
v_call: TRBV28; j_call: TRBJ2-5; d_call: NA; clone_size: few; cdr3_aa: ASMAQNQETQY
v_call: TRBV20-1; j_call: TRBJ2-3; d_call: TRBD2; clone_size: NA; cdr3_aa: SARDDTSGYTDTQY